The source of this TCR beta chain is a study of blood T cell repertoires in COVID-19. The CDR3 spans 16 residues. The trim removed 3 bases at V and 1 base at J, leaving 7 bases unmatched. Germline CDR1 KGHSH, CDR2 LQKENI. In the authors' workflow: Reference gene primer amplification gave nucleated cell count estimates. TCRdb's copy holds only in-frame clones and misses some; the assay was immunoSEQ multiplex PCR. That table furnishes V, J and clone size, whereas the DNA furnished D and trimming. The sample shows 120,000 or so clones, roughly 90% of them seen only once. V usage is TRBV18 and J usage is TRBJ2-5; 8 nucleotides agree with TRBD2. The receptor was isolated from a man in his fifties or sixties with acute or convalescent COVID-19. The sample comprised peripheral blood. CDR3 DNA sequence: TGTGCCAGCTCACCGAAACTAGCGGCCCGCCAAGAGACCCAGTACTTC. Its protein is CASSPKLAARQETQYF.